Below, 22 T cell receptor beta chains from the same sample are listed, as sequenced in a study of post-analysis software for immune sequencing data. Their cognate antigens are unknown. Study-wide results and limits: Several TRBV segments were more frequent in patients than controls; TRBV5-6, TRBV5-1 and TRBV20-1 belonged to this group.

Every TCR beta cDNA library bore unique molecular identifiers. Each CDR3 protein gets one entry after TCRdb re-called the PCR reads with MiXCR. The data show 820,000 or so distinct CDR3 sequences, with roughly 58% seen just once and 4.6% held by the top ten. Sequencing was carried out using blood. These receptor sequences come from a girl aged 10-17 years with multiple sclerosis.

Written as DNA, the CDR3 is TGTGCCAGCAGCTTAGCGCGGGGACAGCGAACGAACACTGAAGCTTTCTTT. Protein product: CASSLARGQRTNTEAFF. The V gene is TRBV7-9, the J gene TRBJ1-1, with 7 bases aligning to TRBD1. In germline, CDR1 is SEHNR, CDR2 FQNEAQ (reference sequence). J was trimmed by 1 base and V by 0 bases; bases with no gene match: 8. CDR3 length: 17 amino acids.

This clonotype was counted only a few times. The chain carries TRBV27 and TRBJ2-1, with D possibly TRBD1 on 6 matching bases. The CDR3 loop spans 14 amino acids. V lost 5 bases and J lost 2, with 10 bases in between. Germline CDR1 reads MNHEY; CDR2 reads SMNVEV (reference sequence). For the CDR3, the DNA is TGTGCCAGCAGTACGCGGACAGCCTACAATGAGCAGTTCTTC. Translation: CASSTRTAYNEQFF.

CDR3 in DNA: TGTGCCAGCAGCAACAGTAAGGGGGGATCAGATACGCAGTATTTT. Translation: CASSNSKGGSDTQYF. The J gene is TRBJ2-3, the V gene TRBV6-6, with D perhaps matching TRBD1 or TRBD2 (6 bases each). The CDR3 consists of 15 residues. Germline values: CDR1 MNHNY, CDR2 SVGAGI (reference sequence). V was trimmed by 6 bases and J by 4 bases, leaving 17 bases between them.

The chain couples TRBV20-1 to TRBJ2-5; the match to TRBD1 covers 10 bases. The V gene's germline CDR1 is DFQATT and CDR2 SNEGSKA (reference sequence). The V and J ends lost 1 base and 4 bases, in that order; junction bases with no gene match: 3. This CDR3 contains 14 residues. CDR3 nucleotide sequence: TGCAGTGCTAGAGGACAGGGGGCCCCAGAGACCCAGTACTTC. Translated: CSARGQGAPETQYF.

CDR3 in amino acids: CASSFATSSGNTIYF. The CDR3 bases are TGTGCCAGCAGCTTCGCCACTAGCTCTGGAAACACCATATATTTT. The genes are TRBV7-3 and TRBJ1-3; D gene ambiguous. The CDR3 totals 15 residues. Germline CDR1 is SGHTA and CDR2 is FQGTGA. V lost 3 bases to trimming and J lost 0 bases, with 9 bases between them.

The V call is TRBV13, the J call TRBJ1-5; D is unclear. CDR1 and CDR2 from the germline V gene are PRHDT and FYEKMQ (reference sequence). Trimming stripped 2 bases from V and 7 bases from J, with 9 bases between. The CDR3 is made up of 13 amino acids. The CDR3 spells CASSLTVQQPQHF. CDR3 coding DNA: TGTGCCAGCAGCTTAACGGTACAGCAGCCCCAGCATTTT.

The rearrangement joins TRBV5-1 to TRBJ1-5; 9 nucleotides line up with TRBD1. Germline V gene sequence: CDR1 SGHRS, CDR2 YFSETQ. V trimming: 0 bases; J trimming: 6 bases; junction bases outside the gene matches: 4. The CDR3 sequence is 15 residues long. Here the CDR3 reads CASSLDRGPGQPQHF. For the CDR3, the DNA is TGCGCCAGCAGCTTGGACAGGGGGCCAGGTCAGCCCCAGCATTTT.

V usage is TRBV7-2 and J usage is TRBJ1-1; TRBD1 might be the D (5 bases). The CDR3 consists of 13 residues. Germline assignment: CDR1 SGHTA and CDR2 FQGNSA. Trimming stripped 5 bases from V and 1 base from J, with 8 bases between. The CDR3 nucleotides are TGTGCCAGCAGCATACAGGAGAACACTGAAGCTTTCTTT. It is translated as CASSIQENTEAFF. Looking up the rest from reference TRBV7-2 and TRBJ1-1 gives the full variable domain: GAGVSQSPSNKVTEKGKDVELRCDPISGHTALYWYRQSLGQGLEFLIYFQGNSAPDKSGLPSDRFSAERTGGSVSTLTIQRTQQEDSAVYLCASSIQENTEAFFGQGTRLTVV.

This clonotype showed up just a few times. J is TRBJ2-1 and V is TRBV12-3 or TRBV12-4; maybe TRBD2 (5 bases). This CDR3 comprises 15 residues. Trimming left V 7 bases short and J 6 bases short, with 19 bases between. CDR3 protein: CASTHGLRLSNEQFF. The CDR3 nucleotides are TGTGCCAGCACCCACGGACTTCGATTAAGCAATGAGCAGTTCTTC.

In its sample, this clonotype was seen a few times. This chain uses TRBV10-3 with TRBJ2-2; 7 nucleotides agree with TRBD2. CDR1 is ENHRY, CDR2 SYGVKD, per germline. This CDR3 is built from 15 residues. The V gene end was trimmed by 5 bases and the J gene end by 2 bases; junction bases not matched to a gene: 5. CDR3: CAISTREDNTGELFF. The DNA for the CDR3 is TGTGCCATCAGTACCCGGGAGGACAACACCGGGGAGCTGTTTTTT.

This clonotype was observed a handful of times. CDR3 bases: TGTGCCAGCAGTTTAAGGGGAATTCAGTACTTC. This codes for CASSLRGIQYF. The chain combines TRBV12-3 or TRBV12-4 with TRBJ2-4, with D tentatively TRBD1 (5 bases). Between the trimmed V and J ends, which lost 2 bases and 10 bases, there was a span of 6 bases. This CDR3 comprises 11 residues.

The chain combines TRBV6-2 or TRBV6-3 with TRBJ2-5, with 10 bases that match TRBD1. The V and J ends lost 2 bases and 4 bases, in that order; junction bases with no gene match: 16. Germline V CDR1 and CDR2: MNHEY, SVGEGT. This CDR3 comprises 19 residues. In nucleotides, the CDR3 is TGTGCCAGCAGTTACGGATATTACGGACAGGGGGGATCGGGAGAGACCCAGTACTTC. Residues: CASSYGYYGQGGSGETQYF.

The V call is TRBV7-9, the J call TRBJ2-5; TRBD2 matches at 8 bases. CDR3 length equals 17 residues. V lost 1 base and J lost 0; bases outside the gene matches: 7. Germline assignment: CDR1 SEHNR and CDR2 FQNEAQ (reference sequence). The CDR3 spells CASSLGLASGHQETQYF. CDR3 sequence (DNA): TGTGCCAGCAGCTTAGGATTGGCTAGCGGGCACCAAGAGACCCAGTACTTC.

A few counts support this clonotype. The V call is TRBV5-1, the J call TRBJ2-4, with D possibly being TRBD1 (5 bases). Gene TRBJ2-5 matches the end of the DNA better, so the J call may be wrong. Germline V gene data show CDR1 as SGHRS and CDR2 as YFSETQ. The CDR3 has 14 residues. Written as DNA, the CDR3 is TGCGCCAGCAGCCTAAGACAGACGTTGGGGACCCAGTACTTC. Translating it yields CASSLRQTLGTQYF.

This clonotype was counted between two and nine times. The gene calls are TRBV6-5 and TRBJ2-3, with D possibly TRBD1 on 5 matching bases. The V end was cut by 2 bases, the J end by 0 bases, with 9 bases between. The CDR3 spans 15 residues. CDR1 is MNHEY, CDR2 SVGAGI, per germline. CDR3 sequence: CASSYRTLSTDTQYF. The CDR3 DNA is TGTGCCAGCAGTTACCGGACACTCAGCACAGATACGCAGTATTTT.

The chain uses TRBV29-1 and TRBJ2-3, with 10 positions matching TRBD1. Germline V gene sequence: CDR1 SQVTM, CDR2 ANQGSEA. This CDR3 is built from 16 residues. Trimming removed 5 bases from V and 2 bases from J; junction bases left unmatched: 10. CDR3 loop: CSVHPDRGHHTDTQYF. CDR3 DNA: TGCAGCGTTCATCCCGACAGGGGGCATCACACAGATACGCAGTATTTT.

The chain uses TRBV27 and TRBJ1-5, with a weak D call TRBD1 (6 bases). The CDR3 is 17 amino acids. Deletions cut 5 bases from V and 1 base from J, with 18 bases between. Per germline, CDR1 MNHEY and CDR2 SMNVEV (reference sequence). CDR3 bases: TGTGCCAGCAGTCCTTTGCCTGGACAGCCAAGCAATCAGCCCCAGCATTTT. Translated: CASSPLPGQPSNQPQHF.

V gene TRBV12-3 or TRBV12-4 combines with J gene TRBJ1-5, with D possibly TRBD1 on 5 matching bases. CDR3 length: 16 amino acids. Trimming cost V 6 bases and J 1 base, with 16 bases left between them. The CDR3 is CASSPRERGSNQPQHF. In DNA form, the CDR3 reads TGTGCCAGCAGCCCCAGGGAAAGGGGCAGCAATCAGCCCCAGCATTTT.

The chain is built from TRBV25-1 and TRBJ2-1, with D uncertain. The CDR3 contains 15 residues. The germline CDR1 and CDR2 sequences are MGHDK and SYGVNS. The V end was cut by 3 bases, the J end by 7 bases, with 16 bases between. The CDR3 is CASSDVGRRPNEQFF. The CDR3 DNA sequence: TGTGCCAGCAGTGACGTCGGGCGCCGACCTAATGAGCAGTTCTTC.

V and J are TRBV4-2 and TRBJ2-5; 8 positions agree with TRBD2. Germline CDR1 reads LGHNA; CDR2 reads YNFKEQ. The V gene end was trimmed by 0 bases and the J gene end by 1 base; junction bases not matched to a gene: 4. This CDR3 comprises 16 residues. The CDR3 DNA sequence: TGTGCCAGCAGCCAAGAACAGGGACTAGTCCAAGAGACCCAGTACTTC. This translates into CASSQEQGLVQETQYF.

CDR3 coding DNA: TGTGCCAGCAGCGTAGATATGGGGAAGGCTAACTATGGCTACACCTTC. Protein sequence: CASSVDMGKANYGYTF. V and J are TRBV9 and TRBJ1-2; no firm D call. V was shortened by 0 bases and J by 0 bases, with 12 bases between the two germline ends. The germline CDR1 and CDR2 sequences are SGDLS and YYNGEE. CDR3 length: 16 residues.

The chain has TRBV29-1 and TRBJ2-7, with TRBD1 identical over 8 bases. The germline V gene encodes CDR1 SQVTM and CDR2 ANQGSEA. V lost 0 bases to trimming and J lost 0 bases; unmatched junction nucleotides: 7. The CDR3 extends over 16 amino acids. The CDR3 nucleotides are TGCAGCGTTGAAGATCTGGGGGACAGGTTCTCCTACGAGCAGTACTTC. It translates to CSVEDLGDRFSYEQYF.